This entry features one T cell receptor (beta chain) sequence. Antigen specificity is unknown. J lost 9 bases, V lost 5 bases, and 9 bases had no gene match. The germline V gene has CDR1 MNHNY and CDR2 SVGAGI (reference sequence). The CDR3 is 15 residues long. The data belong to a study of T-cell memory formation after mild COVID-19. General observations from the study: Day 37-peaking second-wave clones had unconfirmed SARS-CoV-2 specificity. CD8+ contracting clones occupied EMRA, while CD4+ ones occupied mainly CM and EM. Pre-infection memory contained some responding clones, which suggested that cross-reactive memory had joined.

Libraries for TCRalpha and TCRbeta carried sample barcodes and unique molecular identifiers via 5'RACE. TCRdb redid the calling of the 5' RACE reads with MiXCR, one entry per CDR3 protein. The sample consists of 400,000 or so distinct CDR3 sequences, 20% of them appearing once. This chain links TRBV6-6 with TRBJ2-1; TRBD2 agrees at 11 bases. This TCR came from an adult woman who had mild COVID-19 (a few samples of this study predate the infection). Cell type and time point are not known. Sample: PBMCs or a T cell subset sorted from them (not recorded which). CDR3 residues: CASSPTSGTVSEQFF. CDR3 sequence (DNA): TGTGCCAGCAGTCCGACTAGCGGGACTGTCTCTGAGCAGTTCTTC.